These 17 T cell receptor beta chains were all obtained from the same sample, sequenced in a study of blood T cell repertoires in COVID-19. Clones were sequenced by immunoSEQ multiplex PCR, and TCRdb holds only the in-frame ones, with some missing. The table includes 430,000 or so clones, 88% detected once. The sample taken for sequencing was PBMCs or T cells enriched from blood (not recorded which). These receptors were taken from a woman younger than 35 who had been exposed to COVID-19.

In its sample, this clone was seen a few times. The same CDR3 can be traced to other DNA sequences in this sample. The chain joins TRBV28 to TRBJ2-7; D gene uncertain. The CDR3 is 12 residues long. The V gene lost 3 bases and the J gene lost 6 bases, with 9 bases spanning the gap. Germline V gene sequence: CDR1 MDHEN, CDR2 SYDVKM. The CDR3 protein is CASSFLVAEQYF. In nucleotides, the CDR3 is TGTGCCAGCAGTTTTCTAGTTGCCGAGCAGTACTTC.

This clone has a single count. The V call is TRBV18, the J call TRBJ2-6; tentatively, D is TRBD1 (6 bases). Trimming stripped 2 bases from V and 12 bases from J, with 23 bases between. In germline, CDR1 is KGHSH, CDR2 LQKENI. The CDR3 consists of 17 residues. CDR3 protein: CASSPTNRDTSAGVLTF. As DNA, the CDR3 is TGTGCCAGCTCACCAACGAACCGGGACACCAGTGCAGGCGTCCTGACTTTC. The full variable domain, completed using reference TRBV18 and TRBJ2-6, is NAGVMQNPRHLVRRRGQEARLRCSPMKGHSHVYWYRQLPEEGLKFMVYLQKENIIDESGMPKERFSAEFPKEGPSILRIQQVVRGDSAAYFCASSPTNRDTSAGVLTFGAGSRLTVL.

The V call is TRBV30, the J call TRBJ1-1; possible D gene TRBD1, 6 bases. CDR3 length equals 14 residues. Trimming pared 1 base from V and 4 bases from J, leaving 13 bases between. CDR1 GTSNPN and CDR2 SVGIG come from the germline V gene (reference sequence). The DNA of the CDR3 is TGTGCCTGGAGTGCCCAGGGGTTGATCACTGAAGCTTTCTTT. It translates to CAWSAQGLITEAFF. Supplemented by reference TRBV30 and TRBJ1-1, the full variable domain reads SQTIHQWPATLVQPVGSPLSLECTVEGTSNPNLYWYRQAAGRGLQLLFYSVGIGQISSEVPQNLSASRPQDRQFILSSKKLLLSDSGFYLCAWSAQGLITEAFFGQGTRLTVV.

This rearrangement joins TRBV19 to TRBJ2-4, with TRBD1 as a possible D gene (6 bases). V lost 6 bases, J lost 3 bases, and 12 bases lay in between. CDR3 length: 14 residues. Germline values: CDR1 LNHDA, CDR2 SQIVND (reference sequence). CDR3 protein: CASSRTVFKNIQYF. CDR3 bases: TGTGCCAGTAGCCGGACAGTTTTCAAAAACATTCAGTACTTC.

The chain uses TRBV4-1 and TRBJ1-2; 7 nucleotides match TRBD1. This CDR3 contains 17 residues. Per the germline V gene, CDR1 is MGHRA and CDR2 is YSYEKL. J gave up 2 bases and V 2 bases, and 11 bases lay outside the gene matches. In DNA, the CDR3 is TGCGCCAGCAGCCAACGAACGACCGGGACAGCCAACTATGGCTACACCTTC. Translation gives CASSQRTTGTANYGYTF.

The chain uses TRBV2 and TRBJ1-2, with a tentative D call TRBD1 (6 bases). V lost 6 bases to trimming and J lost 6 bases, with 17 bases between them. This CDR3 is 14 amino acids long. The germline V gene encodes CDR1 SNHLY and CDR2 FYNNEI. The CDR3 spells CASRQNREPDGYTF. DNA of the CDR3: TGTGCCAGCAGACAAAACAGGGAGCCGGATGGCTACACCTTC.

This chain uses TRBV6-5 with TRBJ2-5; 10 bases align to TRBD2. The J segment lost 5 bases and the V segment lost 7 bases, leaving 1 base of the junction unmatched. Germline V lookup: CDR1 MNHEY, CDR2 SVGAGI. The CDR3 spans 12 residues. This chain's CDR3 is CASTGLAETQYF. The CDR3 DNA is TGTGCCAGCACGGGACTAGCGGAGACCCAGTACTTC.

This clone was recorded only once. The chain couples TRBV18 to TRBJ1-1, with 11 nucleotides matching TRBD1. The CDR3 totals 15 residues. Germline assignment: CDR1 KGHSH and CDR2 LQKENI. Losses at the gene ends were 0 bases for V and 5 bases for J; bases not matched to a gene: 2. CDR3 sequence (DNA): TGTGCCAGCTCACCACCTGGACAGGGGGCAACTGAAGCTTTCTTT. This translates into CASSPPGQGATEAFF.

This clone came up once. The V and J genes are TRBV6-5 and TRBJ2-7, with D possibly matching TRBD1 (5 bases). The CDR3 runs to 15 residues. CDR1 is MNHEY and CDR2 is SVGAGI in the germline V gene. The V end was cut by 2 bases, the J end by 0 bases, with 11 bases between. Written as DNA, the CDR3 is TGTGCCAGCAGTTACCGTCAGGGTGACTCCTACGAGCAGTACTTC. Residues: CASSYRQGDSYEQYF.

This chain joins TRBV2 and TRBJ1-5; D is possibly TRBD1 (5 bases). Germline V CDR1 and CDR2: SNHLY, FYNNEI. This CDR3 region has 16 residues. Trimming pared 3 bases from V and 5 bases from J, leaving 17 bases between. Written as DNA, the CDR3 is TGTGCCAGCAGTGATGGAGTCCGCACAGGAGATCAGCCCCAGCATTTT. This translates into CASSDGVRTGDQPQHF. The full variable domain, its missing parts supplied by reference TRBV2 and TRBJ1-5, is EPEVTQTPSHQVTQMGQEVILRCVPISNHLYFYWYRQILGQKVEFLVSFYNNEISEKSEIFDDQFSVERPDGSNFTLKIRSTKLEDSAMYFCASSDGVRTGDQPQHFGDGTRLSIL.

The chain recombines TRBV5-1 with TRBJ2-5, with D tentatively TRBD1 (5 bases). The germline V and J ends were trimmed by 0 bases and 4 bases, with 7 bases remaining between them. CDR3 size: 13 residues. Germline V gene sequence: CDR1 SGHRS, CDR2 YFSETQ. The CDR3 loop reads CASSLGQRETQYF. The CDR3 DNA is TGCGCCAGCAGCTTGGGACAGCGAGAGACCCAGTACTTC.

The chain employs TRBV21-1 and TRBJ1-5. TRBV21-1 is a recognized pseudogene. CDR3 length: 22 amino acids. CDR3 sequence reads: CASNLKLRRVKGRGCLNQPQHF. The CDR3 region has the DNA TGTGCCAGCAACCTCAAACTACGACGAGTGAAGGGGCGGGGCTGTTTGAATCAGCCCCAGCATTTT.

The V and J genes are TRBV7-3 and TRBJ2-1; 10 positions match TRBD1. Germline V gene lookup returns CDR1 SGHTA and CDR2 FQGTGA. This CDR3 has 16 amino acids. V shed 2 bases, J shed 8 bases, and the junction held 9 bases outside the gene matches. CDR3 residues: CASSLGLRGTGDEQFF. The CDR3 nucleotides are TGTGCCAGCAGCTTAGGTCTACGGGGGACAGGGGATGAGCAGTTCTTC.

The chain carries TRBV2 and TRBJ2-7, with 10 nucleotides matching TRBD1. The CDR3 spans 14 residues. Germline V gene lookup returns CDR1 SNHLY and CDR2 FYNNEI. The V segment lost 6 bases and the J segment 2 bases; nucleotides outside the gene matches: 4. Written as DNA, the CDR3 is TGTGCCAGCAGCTGGACAGGGGGAACCTACGAGCAGTACTTC. Residues: CASSWTGGTYEQYF.

This rearrangement joins TRBV7-6 to TRBJ2-1, with 12 bases that match TRBD2. J gave up 7 bases and V 5 bases, and 9 bases lay outside the gene matches. The germline CDR1 and CDR2 sequences are SGHVS and FNYEAQ. The CDR3 covers 16 residues. The DNA for the CDR3 is TGTGCCAGCAGCCCCGAAACGGGACTAGCGGGTAATGAGCAGTTCTTC. This codes for CASSPETGLAGNEQFF.

This chain connects TRBV18 to TRBJ2-7; 7 bases agree with TRBD1. Germline assignment: CDR1 KGHSH and CDR2 LQKENI. The CDR3 runs to 13 residues. V lost 3 bases, J lost 3 bases, and 2 bases stayed unmatched. CDR3 nucleotide sequence: TGTGCCAGCTCACCGGGACAGAACTACGAGCAGTACTTC. Its protein product is CASSPGQNYEQYF. Combining the CDR3 with reference TRBV18 and TRBJ2-7 gives the whole variable domain NAGVMQNPRHLVRRRGQEARLRCSPMKGHSHVYWYRQLPEEGLKFMVYLQKENIIDESGMPKERFSAEFPKEGPSILRIQQVVRGDSAAYFCASSPGQNYEQYFGPGTRLTVT.

The CDR3 nucleotides read TGTGCCAGCAGTGACTCGGTTTTAGACAGAACAGAGCAGTACTTC. Protein sequence: CASSDSVLDRTEQYF. The rearrangement joins TRBV6-4 to TRBJ2-7, with D maybe TRBD1 (5 bases). The V gene lost 0 bases and the J gene lost 7 bases, with 16 bases spanning the gap. Germline V CDR1 and CDR2: MRHNA, SNTAGT. CDR3 size: 15 residues.